This record looks at one TCR beta chain sequence and its context. Generated by immunoSEQ multiplex PCR, the TCRdb table keeps only in-frame clones and is missing some. The sample lists around 60,000 clones; 88% were seen once. The sample is drawn from a study of blood T cell repertoires in COVID-19. Study summary: Collection of acute and convalescent COVID-19 samples took place in the United States, Italy and Spain.

Sequences were obtained from peripheral blood. The TCR was taken from a man between 50 and 59 years old with active COVID-19.

CDR3 nucleotides: TGTGCCAGTAGGGACAGGGGCGTATCGAGCAATCAGCCCCAGCATTTT. Amino acid sequence: CASRDRGVSSNQPQHF. V and J are TRBV19 and TRBJ1-5; 9 nucleotides line up with TRBD1. The CDR3 has 16 residues. The germline V gene has CDR1 LNHDA and CDR2 SQIVND (reference sequence). Trimming at V came to 6 bases and at J to 1 base, leaving 7 bases not matched to a gene.